A single sample is the source of the 21 T cell receptor beta chains below, sequenced in a study of CD8 T cells in ankylosing spondylitis. Findings and limits, study-wide: Fewer than 10 highly homologous variants formed a TCR beta motif that appeared characteristic of ankylosing spondylitis blood.

MiXCR was run by TCRdb on the 5' RACE reads, yielding one entry per CDR3 protein. The table has roughly 700,000 distinct CDR3 sequences, around 20% seen once; the top ten hold around 19%. Their antigens remain unidentified. The specimen was blood, either unsorted or a sorted T cell fraction (not recorded which). Receptors originate from a male donor with ankylosing spondylitis.

This clonotype was observed a handful of times. V and J are TRBV6-5 and TRBJ2-3; 9 positions match TRBD2. In germline, CDR1 is MNHEY, CDR2 SVGAGI. Trimming removed 0 bases from V and 5 bases from J; junction bases left unmatched: 3. There are 15 residues in the CDR3. CDR3 protein: CASSYSRGGLDTQYF. The CDR3 coding sequence is TGTGCCAGCAGTTACTCGCGGGGGGGCTTAGATACGCAGTATTTT.

V and J are TRBV12-3 or TRBV12-4 and TRBJ2-5; no clear D. Trimming shortened V by 7 bases and J by 7 bases, and 13 bases separated the two germline ends. This CDR3 contains 12 residues. CDR3 protein: CASKQPRGTQYF. The CDR3 coding sequence is TGTGCCAGCAAGCAGCCCAGAGGGACCCAGTACTTC.

The rearrangement joins TRBV29-1 to TRBJ2-2; D might be TRBD1 (5 bases). Germline CDR1 SQVTM, CDR2 ANQGSEA. V was trimmed by 6 bases and J by 1 base, leaving 9 bases between them. The CDR3 consists of 13 residues. The CDR3 DNA reads TGCAGCGTGGCCGACAGGAACACCGGGGAGCTGTTTTTT. As protein: CSVADRNTGELFF.

In its sample, this clonotype was seen many times. This sequence joins TRBV12-3 or TRBV12-4 and TRBJ2-2; D might be TRBD1 or TRBD2, each matching 5 bases. The CDR3 extends over 16 amino acids. V shed 2 bases and J shed 0 bases, with 10 bases lying between them. The CDR3 region has the DNA TGTGCCAGCAGTTTACCGGGACCAACGAACACCGGGGAGCTGTTTTTT. This translates into CASSLPGPTNTGELFF.

The CDR3 spells CASSLLQGANEQFF. The CDR3 DNA sequence: TGTGCCAGCAGCCTTCTTCAGGGGGCGAATGAGCAGTTCTTC. The chain couples TRBV6-1 to TRBJ2-1, with TRBD1 matching over 8 bases. This CDR3 is 14 amino acids long. Germline CDR1 is MNHNS and CDR2 is SASEGT. The V segment lost 6 bases and the J segment 7 bases; nucleotides outside the gene matches: 8.

Only a few counts were recorded for this clonotype. V usage is TRBV29-1 and J usage is TRBJ1-1; D call uncertain. Germline-derived CDR1 and CDR2 are SQVTM and ANQGSEA. V was clipped by 6 bases and J by 1 base, with 6 bases between them. This CDR3 contains 11 residues. This CDR3 reads CSVTENTEAFF. DNA for the CDR3: TGCAGCGTAACAGAGAACACTGAAGCTTTCTTT.

This clonotype has only a few counts. The gene calls are TRBV20-1 and TRBJ2-1, with D possibly called TRBD1 or TRBD2 (6 bases each). Trimming stripped 5 bases from V and 2 bases from J, with 19 bases between. Per germline, CDR1 DFQATT and CDR2 SNEGSKA (reference sequence). CDR3 length: 16 residues. CDR3 loop: CSARNEGGRPYNEQFF. CDR3 sequence (DNA): TGCAGTGCTCGAAACGAGGGGGGCCGTCCCTACAATGAGCAGTTCTTC.

The chain combines TRBV7-8 with TRBJ1-4; a possible D gene is TRBD1 (5 bases). CDR1 and CDR2 (germline): SGHVS, FQNEAQ. Deletions cut 3 bases from V and 1 base from J, with 18 bases between. There are 18 residues in the CDR3. This CDR3 reads CASSFSSHLRGTNEKLFF. In DNA, the CDR3 is TGTGCCAGCAGCTTTTCCTCTCATCTGAGGGGAACTAATGAAAAACTGTTTTTT.

The CDR3 protein is CASSEMGTKRYNEQFF. Here the CDR3 DNA reads TGTGCCAGCTCGGAAATGGGTACAAAGAGGTACAATGAGCAGTTCTTC. The V gene is TRBV7-9, the J gene TRBJ2-1; D ambiguous. CDR1 is SEHNR and CDR2 is FQNEAQ in the germline V gene (reference sequence). The CDR3 runs to 16 residues. Trimming took 8 bases from V and 4 from J, leaving 21 bases between them.

The chain is built from TRBV12-3 or TRBV12-4 and TRBJ2-7; tentative D call: TRBD1 (6 bases). Trimming pared 5 bases from V and 1 base from J, leaving 15 bases between. This CDR3 is 15 amino acids long. The CDR3 spells CASSRRQATSYEQYF. The CDR3 region has the DNA TGTGCCAGCAGTCGCCGACAGGCTACGTCCTACGAGCAGTACTTC.

This clonotype was picked up many times. The gene calls are TRBV5-6 and TRBJ1-2; 8 bases align to TRBD1. Trimming removed 3 bases from V and 2 bases from J; junction bases left unmatched: 9. Per germline, CDR1 SGHDT and CDR2 YYEEEE. This CDR3 is built from 16 residues. CDR3 sequence reads: CASSSRRAGGNYGYTF. The CDR3 nucleotides are TGTGCCAGCAGCTCCCGACGGGCAGGGGGCAACTATGGCTACACCTTC.

The CDR3 reads CASRVDYNSPLHF. DNA for the CDR3: TGTGCCAGCAGGGTGGACTATAATTCACCCCTCCACTTT. V is TRBV12-3 or TRBV12-4 and J is TRBJ1-6, with D unclear. V lost 6 bases and J 3 bases, leaving 6 bases between the germline ends. The length of the CDR3 is 13 residues.

This clonotype has a handful of counts. This chain joins TRBV12-3 or TRBV12-4 and TRBJ2-7; 10 bases match TRBD2. The CDR3 is 14 residues long. The J segment lost 5 bases and the V segment lost 4 bases, leaving 5 bases of the junction unmatched. The CDR3 loop is CASSSSGSRHEQYF. In nucleotides, the CDR3 is TGTGCCAGCAGTTCTAGCGGGAGTAGGCACGAGCAGTACTTC.

The CDR3 nucleotides are TGTGCCAGCAGCTTAACCAGGAGCCCAGGGGCTATCACCTTC. It is translated as CASSLTRSPGAITF. The V call is TRBV7-3, the J call TRBJ1-2; maybe TRBD1 (6 bases). There are 14 residues in the CDR3. Per germline, CDR1 SGHTA and CDR2 FQGTGA. Between the trimmed V and J ends, which lost 0 bases and 13 bases, there was a span of 18 bases.

The chain uses TRBV6-5 and TRBJ1-5; D unresolved. Germline assignment: CDR1 MNHEY and CDR2 SVGAGI. Trimming removed 2 bases at V and 1 base at J, with 15 bases between. The CDR3 has 17 residues. The CDR3 sequence is CASSYKKGRESNQPQHF. The CDR3 region has the DNA TGTGCCAGCAGTTACAAGAAGGGCCGTGAGAGCAATCAGCCCCAGCATTTT.

This clonotype was detected only a few times. The CDR3 coding sequence is TGTGCCAGCAGCCTGGGACTAGCGGATGGAGAGCAGTACTTC. Its translation is CASSLGLADGEQYF. The chain has TRBV5-6 and TRBJ2-7; 11 bases fit TRBD2. The CDR3 is made up of 14 amino acids. Trimming took 4 bases from V and 7 from J; bases not matched to a gene: 7. The germline gives CDR1 SGHDT, CDR2 YYEEEE. Full variable domain (remainder filled in from reference TRBV5-6 and TRBJ2-7): DAGVTQSPTHLIKTRGQQVTLRCSPKSGHDTVSWYQQALGQGPQFIFQYYEEEERQRGNFPDRFSGHQFPNYSSELNVNALLLGDSALYLCASSLGLADGEQYFGPGTRLTVT.

The chain has TRBV9 and TRBJ2-5, with 16 bases lining up with TRBD2. The CDR3 length is 17 residues. Germline values: CDR1 SGDLS, CDR2 YYNGEE. J was trimmed by 5 bases and V by 3 bases; bases with no gene match: 7. CDR3 sequence: CASSDGTSGGGPETQYF. CDR3 DNA: TGTGCCAGCAGCGACGGGACTAGCGGGGGGGGTCCGGAGACCCAGTACTTC.

This chain connects TRBV4-1 to TRBJ1-2; D possibly corresponds to TRBD1 (6 bases). Germline assignment: CDR1 MGHRA and CDR2 YSYEKL. With 2 bases removed from V and 1 base from J, the gap between germline ends came to 11 bases. The CDR3 runs 15 residues. CDR3 protein: CASSQLVGGNYGYTF. The CDR3 region has the DNA TGCGCCAGCAGCCAATTGGTAGGGGGTAACTATGGCTACACCTTC.

This clonotype has more than one count but fewer than ten. The chain uses TRBV20-1 and TRBJ2-7; 8 bases match TRBD1. The CDR3 extends over 14 amino acids. Germline loops: CDR1 DFQATT, CDR2 SNEGSKA (reference sequence). After removal of 3 bases from V and 7 bases from J, the junction contained 11 bases not matched to a gene. CDR3 in DNA: TGCAGTGCTAGCAGCGGCAGGGGGCTGAGTGAGCAGTACTTC. Translated, it gives CSASSGRGLSEQYF.

The sample holds a few counts of this clonotype. The genes are TRBV20-1 and TRBJ2-1; a weak D match, TRBD2 (7 bases). The V gene lost 5 bases and the J gene lost 3 bases, with 14 bases spanning the gap. This CDR3 has 14 residues. Germline V gives CDR1 DFQATT, CDR2 SNEGSKA (reference sequence). The CDR3 region is CSASGGRDYNEQFF. In DNA form, the CDR3 reads TGCAGTGCTTCGGGGGGCAGGGACTACAATGAGCAGTTCTTC.

The chain uses TRBV25-1 and TRBJ1-1; D uncertain. The ends were cut back, 4 bases at V and 5 bases at J, with 8 bases in the middle. CDR1 and CDR2 (germline): MGHDK, SYGVNS. The CDR3 is 12 amino acids. The CDR3 loop reads CASSVGLTEAFF. DNA of the CDR3: TGTGCCAGCAGTGTGGGCCTGACTGAAGCTTTCTTT. Based on the CDR3 plus reference TRBV25-1 and TRBJ1-1, the full variable domain is EADIYQTPRYLVIGTGKKITLECSQTMGHDKMYWYQQDPGMELHLIHYSYGVNSTEKGDLSSESTVSRIRTEHFPLTLESARPSHTSQYLCASSVGLTEAFFGQGTRLTVV.